Only one count was recorded for the clone carrying this TCR beta chain. The antigen is undetermined. There are 16 residues in the CDR3. V was clipped by 5 bases and J by 6 bases, with 17 bases between them. Germline V lookup: CDR1 PRHDT, CDR2 FYEKMQ (reference sequence). The donor cohort consisted entirely of Caucasian adults residing in Nashville, Tennessee. It was into CD45RA+ naive and CD45RA-negative memory subsets that the CD4+ cells were split. The sample belongs to a study of shared clonotypes between healthy human individuals. Study observations and caveats: The study found lower generation probabilities in non-shared clonotypes than in those shared by all four donors. Shared across four donors were 4% to 5% of the naive CD4 clonotypes.

The data were produced by immunoSEQ multiplex PCR, yet TCRdb's version contains in-frame clones alone and is incomplete. There are millions of clones in the sample; about 95% occur only once, and around 0.13% lies in the top ten. The V gene is TRBV13, the J gene TRBJ1-6; possibly TRBD1 for D (6 bases). This receptor was taken from a man between 18 and 29 years old in good health. Specimen: naive CD4+ T cells sorted from blood. The subset here: CD45RA+ positively selected. The CDR3 region has the DNA TGTGCCAGCAGCGTCAGGCCGGGACAACGTAATTCACCCCTCCACTTT. The encoded protein is CASSVRPGQRNSPLHF.